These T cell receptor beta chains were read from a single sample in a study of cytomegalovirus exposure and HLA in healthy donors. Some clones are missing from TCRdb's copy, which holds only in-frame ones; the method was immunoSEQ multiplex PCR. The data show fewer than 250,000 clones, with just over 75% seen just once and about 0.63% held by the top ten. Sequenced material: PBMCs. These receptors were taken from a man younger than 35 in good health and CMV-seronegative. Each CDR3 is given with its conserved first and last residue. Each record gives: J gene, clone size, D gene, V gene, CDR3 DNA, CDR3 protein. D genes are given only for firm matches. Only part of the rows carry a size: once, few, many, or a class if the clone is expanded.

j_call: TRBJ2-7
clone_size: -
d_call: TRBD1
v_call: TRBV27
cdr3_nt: TGTGCCAGCAGTCACGGACAGGGTAGCTACGAGCAGTACTTC
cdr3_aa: CASSHGQGSYEQYF

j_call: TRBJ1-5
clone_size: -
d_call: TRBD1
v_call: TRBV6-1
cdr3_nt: TGTGCCAGCAGTGGGGGACAGGGATTCGTTCAGCCCCAGCATTTT
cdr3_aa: CASSGGQGFVQPQHF

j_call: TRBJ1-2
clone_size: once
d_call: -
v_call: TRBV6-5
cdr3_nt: TGTGCCAGCAGTTACTTAAACAGAAACTATGGCTACACCTTC
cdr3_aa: CASSYLNRNYGYTF

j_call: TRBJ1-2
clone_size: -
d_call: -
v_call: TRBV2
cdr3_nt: TGTGCCAGCAGTGAAACTAAAACCTCAAACTATGGCTACACCTTC
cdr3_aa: CASSETKTSNYGYTF

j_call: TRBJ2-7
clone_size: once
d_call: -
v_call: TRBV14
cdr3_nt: TGTGCCAGCAGCCATACCCGACAGTTACTTCCTTTCTCCTACGAGCAGTACTTC
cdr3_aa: CASSHTRQLLPFSYEQYF

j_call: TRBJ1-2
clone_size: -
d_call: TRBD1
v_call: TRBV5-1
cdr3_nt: TGCGCCAGCAGCTCCGGATGGACAGGGGGCGTCTATGGCTACACCTTC
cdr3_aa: CASSSGWTGGVYGYTF

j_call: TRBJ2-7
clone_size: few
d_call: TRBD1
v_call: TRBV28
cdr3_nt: TGTGCCAGCAGTTTGGGGACAGGGACCTCCTACGAGCAGTACTTC
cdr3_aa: CASSLGTGTSYEQYF

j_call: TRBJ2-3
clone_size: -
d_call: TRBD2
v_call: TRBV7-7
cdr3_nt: TGTGCTAGCAGCTTAGATGTGCGGGGGGCCACGCAGTATTTT
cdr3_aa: CASSLDVRGATQYF

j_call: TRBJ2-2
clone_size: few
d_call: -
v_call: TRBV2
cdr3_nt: TGTGCCAGCAGTGAAAGCAAGCCCGGGGAGCTGTTTTTT
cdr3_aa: CASSESKPGELFF

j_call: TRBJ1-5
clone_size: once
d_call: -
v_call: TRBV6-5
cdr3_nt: TGTGCCAGCAGTTACTCACAAACAGGGAATCAGCCCCAGCATTTT
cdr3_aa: CASSYSQTGNQPQHF

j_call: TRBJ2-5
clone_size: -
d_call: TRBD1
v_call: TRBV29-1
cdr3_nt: TGCAGCGTTCTAGGACAGGGGGAGACCCAGTACTTC
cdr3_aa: CSVLGQGETQYF

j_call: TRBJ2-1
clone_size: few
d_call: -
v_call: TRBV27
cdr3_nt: TGTGCCAGCGTGGAACGTCCCACAGGGTTTATAAGCTCCTACAATGAGCAGTTCTTC
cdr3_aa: CASVERPTGFISSYNEQFF

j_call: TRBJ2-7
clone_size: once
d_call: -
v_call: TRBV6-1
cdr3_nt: TGTGCCAGCAGTGAAGGCCCAGGTCCTGCCTACGAGCAGTACTTC
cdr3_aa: CASSEGPGPAYEQYF

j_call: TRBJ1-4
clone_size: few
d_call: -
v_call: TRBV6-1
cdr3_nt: TGTGCCAGCAGTGTGACTGCTGGTAATGAAAAACTGTTTTTT
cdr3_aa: CASSVTAGNEKLFF

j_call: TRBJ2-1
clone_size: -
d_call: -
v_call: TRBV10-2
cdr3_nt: TGCGCCAGCAGTGGGGATAGCGTTTACAATGAGCAGTTCTTC
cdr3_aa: CASSGDSVYNEQFF

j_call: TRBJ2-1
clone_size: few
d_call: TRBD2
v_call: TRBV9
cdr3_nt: TGTGCCAGCAGCAAACTAGCGCAGAGGTCCTACAATGAGCAGTTCTTC
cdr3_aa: CASSKLAQRSYNEQFF

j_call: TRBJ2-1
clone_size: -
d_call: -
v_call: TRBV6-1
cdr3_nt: TGTGCCGGGACTCCGGGAGCTGGGCACAATGAGCAGTTCTTC
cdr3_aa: CAGTPGAGHNEQFF

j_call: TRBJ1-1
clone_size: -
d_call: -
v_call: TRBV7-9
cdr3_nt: TGTGCCAGCAGCGTAGTAAACAGTGAAGCTTTCTTT
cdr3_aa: CASSVVNSEAFF

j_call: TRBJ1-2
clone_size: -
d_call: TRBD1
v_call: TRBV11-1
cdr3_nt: TGTGCCAGCAGCTTAGAAGGAGGACAGGGCCCCTACACCTTC
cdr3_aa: CASSLEGGQGPYTF

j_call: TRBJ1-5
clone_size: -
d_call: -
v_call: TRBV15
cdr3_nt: TGTGCCACCAGCAGAGATCAACTACAGCCCCAGCATTTT
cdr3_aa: CATSRDQLQPQHF

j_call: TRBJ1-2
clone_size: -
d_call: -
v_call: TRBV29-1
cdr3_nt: TGCAGTGTGGTAACGGGGAGAGGCTACACCTTC
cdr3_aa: CSVVTGRGYTF

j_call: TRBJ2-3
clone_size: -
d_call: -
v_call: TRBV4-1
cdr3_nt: TGCGCCAGCAGCCAGTACACCCCCGGGATCACTAGCACAGATACGCAGTATTTT
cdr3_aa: CASSQYTPGITSTDTQYF

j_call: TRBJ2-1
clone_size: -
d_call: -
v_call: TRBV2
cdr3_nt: TGTGCCAGCAGTGCCCCTCCGGGGAGGAGCTCCTACAATGAGCAGTTCTTC
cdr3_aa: CASSAPPGRSSYNEQFF

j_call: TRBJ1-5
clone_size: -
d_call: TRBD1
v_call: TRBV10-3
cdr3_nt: TGTGCCATCAGCCGGGACAGGGTCACTCAGCCCCAGCATTTT
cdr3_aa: CAISRDRVTQPQHF

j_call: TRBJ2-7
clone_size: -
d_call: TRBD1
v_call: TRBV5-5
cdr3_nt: TGTGCCAGCAGCTTAGGACAGGGCAGGTACGAGCAGTACTTC
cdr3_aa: CASSLGQGRYEQYF